The entry that follows covers one TCR beta chain sequence. The antigen is not known. The CDR3 consists of 16 residues. Germline V gives CDR1 SGHRS, CDR2 YFSETQ. Unmatched junction bases numbered 6, after V lost 1 base and J lost 1 base. The sample is drawn from a study of shared clonotypes between healthy human individuals. On the study more broadly: Three CD4 naive, three CD4 memory, two CD8 naive and one CD8 memory plate were used per donor. Broader study findings: Non-shared clonotypes showed lower generation probabilities than clonotypes common to all four donors. Blood was the only sampled material, and tissue repertoires likely differ.

In the source study's methods: There were no quality scores in the junction-only immunoSEQ sequences, so filtering differed. Sequencing was performed with immunoSEQ multiplex PCR; in TCRdb, only in-frame clones are kept and a portion is missing. V and J calls and clone size follow that table, whereas D and trimming were derived from the DNA. The profile shows 500,000 or so clones, roughly 95% of them singletons. The sequencing input was naive CD4+ T cells sorted from blood. The subset is: CD45RA+ positively selected. This TCR was sampled from a woman aged 30 to 39 in good health. The rearrangement uses TRBV5-1 and TRBJ2-7, with 9 bases lining up with TRBD2. As DNA, the CDR3 is TGCGCCAGCAGCTTGTCTCCTAGCGGGACATCCTACGAGCAGTACTTC. Amino acids: CASSLSPSGTSYEQYF.